Listed here is a single T cell receptor beta chain. This clonotype was picked up many times. Its antigen is still unknown. No base-level quality is on record; no much larger clone is a single base apart. In the ophthalmopathy patients, disease was moderately to severely active, with a Clinical Activity Score of 3 or more, a NOSPECS grade of 4 or more, and a duration of less than 3 months. The study excluded patients with uncontrolled infections, other autoimmune diseases, pregnancy or lactation. Diagnoses were based on clinical symptoms, serum thyroxine and TRAb, thyroid ultrasound and orbital computed tomography. PBMCs were separated from under 11 ml of fresh peripheral blood using Ficoll-Paque density gradient centrifugation. Total RNA was extracted with Trizol reagent, and quality was checked on an Agilent 2100 Bioanalyzer. Amplification of TCR beta CDR3 regions was carried out from RNA transcripts. A first-round RT-PCR of the TCR CDR3 used the HTBI primer set with the Qiagen OneStep RT-PCR kit. Libraries were constructed in a second round of multiplex PCR, after which size selection and purification were carried out. Paired-end sequencing of the libraries was performed with 100 bp reads on an Illumina HiSeq2000. The original pipeline was this. Raw data were processed with SOAPnuke, discarding reads with adapters, uncalled bases, mean Phred below 15, or no exact constant-primer or identifier match. COPE v1.2.5 was used to merge the high-quality paired reads, and each unique nucleotide sequence was defined as a clonotype. MiTCR v1.1 was used to align clonotypes to the IMGT TRBV, TRBD and TRBJ reference segments. Only V-J combinations with frequency above 0.0001, covering about 99% of repertoires, were analysed. A TCS score was defined as the ratio of F50 (clonal expansion) to E x V (chaos), with BLOSUM62-based TCRdist applied between CDR3 peptides within each V-J. Welch's t-statistics and random forest reduced several hundred V-J features to about 13, which were used in a naive Bayes classifier (R e1071). Using fastp trimming at Q25 and MiXCR clonotype assembly, TCRdb reanalyzed the public sequencing data and kept in-frame beta chains. Every entry covers one CDR3 protein and lists the most common genes and DNA from its rows. The V and J calls here are based on TCRdb, not the publication. Recorded for this sample are about 400,000 distinct CDR3 sequences; roughly 15% of them occurred a single time. The top ten clones comprise about 21% of the sample.

The data derive from a study of T cells in Graves' hyperthyroidism and ophthalmopathy (dated by TCRdb to the late 2010s). With respect to the entire study: Peripheral blood samples were taken at the time of initial diagnosis, prior to any treatment. TCR V-J signatures able to tell the groups apart were searched for in a discovery cohort of around 95 patients, of whom 40 to 45 had Graves' ophthalmopathy and 55 to 65 had stable Graves' hyperthyroidism. Prospective prediction of ophthalmopathy was tested in an independent validation cohort consisting of 18 to 20 hyperthyroidism patients and around 16 patients who later progressed to ophthalmopathy. For training and testing, the roughly 93 patients in the discovery cohort were randomly divided in a 7:3 ratio. In addition, the study compared T-cell repertoires in thyroid tissue and in blood from several Graves' hyperthyroidism patients. After sampling, hyperthyroidism patients received methimazole starting at 30 mg daily, and ophthalmopathy patients received high-dose intravenous methylprednisolone. According to the paper, TCR Vbeta CDR3 sequencing was carried out on 120 to 150 peripheral blood samples, which came from over 40 ophthalmopathy, 80 or so hyperthyroidism and approximately 17 progressor patients.

Beyond this particular receptor, the publication reports: No statistical method was used to set the sample size in advance, and investigators knew the group allocation. Most expanded thyroid clonotypes (frequency above 0.001) were also found in blood, which suggests that blood repertoires may mirror thyroid immune responses. During validation, the model predicted progression to ophthalmopathy a median of around 6 months ahead of onset, with 60% to 71% sensitivity and 72.22% specificity. A model built on a 13 V-J signature distinguished ophthalmopathy from stable hyperthyroidism, reaching 87.88% sensitivity and around 81% specificity in cross-validation and 80%/75% in testing.

Sequencing was done on a sample of blood. The TCR was taken from a woman aged 60-75 years with Graves' ophthalmopathy.

The CDR3 protein sequence reads: CASSPITSDQETQYF. The DNA is TGTGCCAGCAGTCCTATCACTAGCGACCAAGAGACCCAGTACTTC. This chain is built from TRBV28 and TRBJ2-5; 7 nucleotides in the junction match TRBD2. Trimming accounts for 5 bases at V and 0 bases at J, while the number of junction bases matched to no gene is 6. The CDR3 spans 15 residues, from the cysteine through the phenylalanine. Only CDR3 DNA remains: 45 bases, in frame from the first base. For CDR1 and CDR2, the germline V gene lists MDHEN and SYDVKM.